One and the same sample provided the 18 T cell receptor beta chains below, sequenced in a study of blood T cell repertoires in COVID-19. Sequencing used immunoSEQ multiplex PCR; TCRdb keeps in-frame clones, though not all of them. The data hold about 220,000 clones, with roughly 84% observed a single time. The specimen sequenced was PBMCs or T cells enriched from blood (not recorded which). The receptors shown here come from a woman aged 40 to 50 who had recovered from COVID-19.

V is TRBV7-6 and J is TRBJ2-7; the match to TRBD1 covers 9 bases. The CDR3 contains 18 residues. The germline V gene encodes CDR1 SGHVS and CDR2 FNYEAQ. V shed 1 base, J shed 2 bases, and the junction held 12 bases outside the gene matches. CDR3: CASSLGTPGQGLAYEQYF. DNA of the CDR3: TGTGCCAGCAGCTTAGGGACGCCGGGACAGGGTTTAGCCTACGAGCAGTACTTC.

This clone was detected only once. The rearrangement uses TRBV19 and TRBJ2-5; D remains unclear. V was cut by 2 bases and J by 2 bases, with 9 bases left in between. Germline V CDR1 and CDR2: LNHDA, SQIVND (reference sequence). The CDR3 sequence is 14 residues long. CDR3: CASSISYGQETQYF. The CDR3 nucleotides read TGTGCCAGTAGTATATCGTACGGTCAAGAGACCCAGTACTTC. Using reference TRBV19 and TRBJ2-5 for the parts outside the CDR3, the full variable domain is DGGITQSPKYLFRKEGQNVTLSCEQNLNHDAMYWYRQDPGQGLRLIYYSQIVNDFQKGDIAEGYSVSREKKESFPLTVTSAQKNPTAFYLCASSISYGQETQYFGPGTRLLVL.

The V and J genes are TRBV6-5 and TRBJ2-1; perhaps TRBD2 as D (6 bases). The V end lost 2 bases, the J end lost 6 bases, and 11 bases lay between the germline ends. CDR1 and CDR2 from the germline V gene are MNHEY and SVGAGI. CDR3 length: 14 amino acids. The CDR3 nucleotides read TGTGCCAGCAGTTACCGACTAGACGGCAATGAGCAGTTCTTC. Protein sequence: CASSYRLDGNEQFF.

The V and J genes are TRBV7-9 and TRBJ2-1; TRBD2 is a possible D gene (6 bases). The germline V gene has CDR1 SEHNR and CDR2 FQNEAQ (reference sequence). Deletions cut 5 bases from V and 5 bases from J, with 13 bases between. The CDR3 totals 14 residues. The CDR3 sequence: CASSVRLDDNEQFF. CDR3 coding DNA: TGTGCCAGCAGCGTCCGACTAGATGACAATGAGCAGTTCTTC.

CDR3 amino acids: CASSQDPRHNEQYV. The CDR3 region has the DNA TGTGCCAGCAGCCAAGACCCCCGACATAACGAGCAGTACGTC. The gene calls are TRBV3-1 (or the pseudogene TRBV3-2) and TRBJ2-7; D is unresolved. CDR3 length equals 14 residues. V was cut by 0 bases and J by 5 bases, with 11 bases left in between. CDR1 LGHDT and CDR2 YNNKEL come from the germline V gene (reference sequence).

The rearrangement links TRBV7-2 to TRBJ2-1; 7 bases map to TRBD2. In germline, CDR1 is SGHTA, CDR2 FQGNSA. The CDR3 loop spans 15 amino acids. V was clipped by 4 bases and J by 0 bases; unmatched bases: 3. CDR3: CASSSWGGSYNEQFF. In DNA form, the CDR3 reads TGTGCCAGCAGCTCCTGGGGGGGCTCCTACAATGAGCAGTTCTTC.

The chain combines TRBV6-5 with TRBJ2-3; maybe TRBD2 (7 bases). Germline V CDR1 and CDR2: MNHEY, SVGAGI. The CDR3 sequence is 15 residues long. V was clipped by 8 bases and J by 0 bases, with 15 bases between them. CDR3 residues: CASATGGPSTDTQYF. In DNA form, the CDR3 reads TGTGCCAGCGCAACCGGGGGGCCTAGCACAGATACGCAGTATTTT.

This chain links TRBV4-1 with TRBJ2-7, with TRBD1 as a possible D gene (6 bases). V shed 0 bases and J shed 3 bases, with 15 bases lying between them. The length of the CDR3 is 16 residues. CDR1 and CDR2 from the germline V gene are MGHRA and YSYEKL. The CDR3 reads CASSQESGAKVYEQYF. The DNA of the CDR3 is TGCGCCAGCAGCCAAGAATCAGGGGCGAAAGTCTACGAGCAGTACTTC.

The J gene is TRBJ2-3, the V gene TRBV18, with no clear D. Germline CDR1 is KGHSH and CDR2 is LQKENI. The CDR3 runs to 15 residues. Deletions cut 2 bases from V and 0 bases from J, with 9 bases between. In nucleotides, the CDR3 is TGTGCCAGCTCACCATCCCGGGTGAGCACAGATACGCAGTATTTT. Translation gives CASSPSRVSTDTQYF.

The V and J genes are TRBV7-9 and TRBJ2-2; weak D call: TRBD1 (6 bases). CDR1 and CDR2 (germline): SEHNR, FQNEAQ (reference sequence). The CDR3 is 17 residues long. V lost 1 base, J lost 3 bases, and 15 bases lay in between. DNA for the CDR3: TGTGCCAGCAGCTTAGGTTGGCAGGGGCCGGACACCGGGGAGCTGTTTTTT. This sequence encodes CASSLGWQGPDTGELFF.

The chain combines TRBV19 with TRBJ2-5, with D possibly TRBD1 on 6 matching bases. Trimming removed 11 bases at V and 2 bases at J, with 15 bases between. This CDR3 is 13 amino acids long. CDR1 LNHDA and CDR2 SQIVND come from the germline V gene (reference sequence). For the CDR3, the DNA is TGTGCCTCTTCTGGGGGCAGACAAGAGACCCAGTACTTC. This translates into CASSGGRQETQYF.

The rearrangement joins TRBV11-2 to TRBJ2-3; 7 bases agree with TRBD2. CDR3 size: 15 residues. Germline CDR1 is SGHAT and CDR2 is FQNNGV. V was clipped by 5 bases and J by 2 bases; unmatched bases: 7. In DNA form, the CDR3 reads TGTGCCAGCAGCGGCGGGAGCCGAAACACAGATACGCAGTATTTT. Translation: CASSGGSRNTDTQYF.

CDR3 sequence: CASRQQGADGYTF. DNA for the CDR3: TGCGCCAGCAGACAACAGGGGGCGGATGGCTACACCTTC. The rearrangement joins TRBV5-1 to TRBJ1-2, with 9 nucleotides matching TRBD1. Germline-derived CDR1 and CDR2 are SGHRS and YFSETQ. This CDR3 is built from 13 residues. With V trimmed by 5 bases and J by 6 bases, 5 bases remained unmatched.

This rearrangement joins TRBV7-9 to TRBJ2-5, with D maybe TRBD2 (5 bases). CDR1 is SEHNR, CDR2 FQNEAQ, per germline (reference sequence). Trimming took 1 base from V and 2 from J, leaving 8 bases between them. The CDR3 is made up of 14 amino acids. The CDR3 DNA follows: TGTGCCAGCAGCTTAGGAGGGATTCAAGAGACCCAGTACTTC. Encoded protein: CASSLGGIQETQYF. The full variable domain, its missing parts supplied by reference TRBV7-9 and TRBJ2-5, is DTGVSQNPRHKITKRGQNVTFRCDPISEHNRLYWYRQTLGQGPEFLTYFQNEAQLEKSRLLSDRFSAERPKGSFSTLEIQRTEQGDSAMYLCASSLGGIQETQYFGPGTRLLVL.

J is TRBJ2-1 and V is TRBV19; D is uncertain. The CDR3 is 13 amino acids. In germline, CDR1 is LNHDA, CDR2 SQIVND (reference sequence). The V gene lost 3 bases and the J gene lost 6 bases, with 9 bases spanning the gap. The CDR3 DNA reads TGTGCCAGTAGTATCCAGAACCTCAATGAGCAGTTCTTC. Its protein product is CASSIQNLNEQFF.

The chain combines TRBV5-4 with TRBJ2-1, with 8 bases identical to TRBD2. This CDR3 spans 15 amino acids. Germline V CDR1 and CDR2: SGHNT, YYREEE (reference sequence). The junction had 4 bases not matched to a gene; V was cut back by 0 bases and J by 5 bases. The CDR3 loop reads CASSLELAADNEQFF. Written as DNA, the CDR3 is TGTGCCAGCAGCTTGGAACTAGCGGCAGACAATGAGCAGTTCTTC.

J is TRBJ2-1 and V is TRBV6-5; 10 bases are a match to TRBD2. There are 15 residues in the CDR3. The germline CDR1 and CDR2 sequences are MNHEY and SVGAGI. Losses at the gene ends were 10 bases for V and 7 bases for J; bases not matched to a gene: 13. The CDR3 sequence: CATNSLAGVSNEQFF. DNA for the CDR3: TGTGCCACCAACAGTCTAGCGGGAGTATCAAATGAGCAGTTCTTC.

In DNA form, the CDR3 reads TGTGCCTGGGGACTAGCGGGAGTCACGGGCAATGAGCAGTTCTTC. Its protein product is CAWGLAGVTGNEQFF. V and J are TRBV30 and TRBJ2-1; 13 bases agree with TRBD2. Looked up from germline, CDR1 is GTSNPN and CDR2 is SVGIG (reference sequence). The CDR3 runs to 15 residues. Trimming removed 5 bases from V and 6 bases from J; junction bases left unmatched: 7.